The 12 T cell receptor beta chains presented below share a single source sample, sequenced in a study of T cell responses to AZD1222 COVID-19 vaccine. TCRdb keeps only in-frame clones here, not all; method: immunoSEQ multiplex PCR. The table shows approximately 110,000 clones, with less than 90% occurring only once. The sample was peripheral blood, taken on day 0 of AZD1222 vaccination. These receptors all come from an adult in good health.

This sequence joins TRBV9 and TRBJ2-1; 13 bases are a match to TRBD2. Germline V gives CDR1 SGDLS, CDR2 YYNGEE. This CDR3 comprises 15 residues. Germline trimming cut 3 bases from V and 5 bases from J; bases unmatched to any gene: 2. CDR3 residues: CASSDGTSGNNEQFF. The CDR3 DNA sequence: TGTGCCAGCAGCGACGGGACTAGCGGGAACAATGAGCAGTTCTTC.

The chain employs TRBV12-3 or TRBV12-4 and TRBJ1-5; maybe TRBD1 (5 bases). With 2 bases removed from V and 7 bases from J, the gap between germline ends came to 9 bases. There are 13 residues in the CDR3. The CDR3 DNA reads TGTGCCAGCAGTTTAATGAGGGGCCAGCCCCAGCATTTT. As protein: CASSLMRGQPQHF.

The chain joins TRBV4-2 to TRBJ2-2, with D maybe TRBD1 (6 bases). Germline CDR1 LGHNA, CDR2 YNFKEQ. The CDR3 is 12 residues long. V shed 9 bases and J shed 4 bases, with 9 bases lying between them. The CDR3 loop is CASMDSTGELFF. The CDR3 DNA reads TGTGCCAGTATGGACAGCACCGGGGAGCTGTTTTTT.

In its sample, this clone was seen once. V is TRBV11-1 and J is TRBJ1-1; D is perhaps TRBD1 (6 bases). V lost 5 bases to trimming and J lost 7 bases, with 11 bases between them. The germline gives CDR1 SGHAT, CDR2 FQDESV (reference sequence). The CDR3 runs 12 residues. The CDR3 loop reads CASSLQGIEAFF. CDR3 DNA sequence: TGTGCCAGCAGCCTTCAGGGGATTGAAGCTTTCTTT.

The chain couples TRBV28 to TRBJ2-7; D may be TRBD2 (6 bases). Germline assignment: CDR1 MDHEN and CDR2 SYDVKM. This CDR3 has 15 residues. Trimming shortened V by 3 bases and J by 3 bases, and 15 bases separated the two germline ends. The CDR3 bases are TGTGCCAGCAGTTTGGTCCCCGGGACTTTCTACGAGCAGTACTTC. Protein product: CASSLVPGTFYEQYF.

This chain links TRBV7-2 with TRBJ2-1, with 7 bases matching TRBD2. There are 17 residues in the CDR3. V gave up 5 bases and J gave up 0 bases; unmatched junction bases: 10. The germline gives CDR1 SGHTA, CDR2 FQGNSA. In DNA, the CDR3 is TGTGCCAGCAGCCCCAATCCGCGGGAGAGCTCCTACAATGAGCAGTTCTTC. Translation: CASSPNPRESSYNEQFF.

V usage is TRBV27 and J usage is TRBJ2-3; D is undetermined. CDR1 and CDR2 from the germline V gene are MNHEY and SMNVEV (reference sequence). V was trimmed by 7 bases and J by 4 bases, leaving 18 bases between them. This CDR3 spans 15 amino acids. Here the CDR3 reads CASTGAEEASDTQYF. CDR3 coding DNA: TGTGCCAGCACGGGTGCGGAAGAGGCATCAGATACGCAGTATTTT.

This chain joins TRBV7-8 and TRBJ2-7, with 8 bases lining up with TRBD2. The CDR3 totals 15 residues. Germline V gene lookup returns CDR1 SGHVS and CDR2 FQNEAQ. J gave up 3 bases and V 1 base, and 5 bases lay outside the gene matches. The DNA for the CDR3 is TGTGCCAGCAGCTTAGGGGGGACTAGTGTCTACGAGCAGTACTTC. This sequence encodes CASSLGGTSVYEQYF.

In this sample, this clone turned up a few times. The CDR3 coding sequence is TGCGCCAGCAGGAAAACAGGGGCCACTAATGAAAAACTGTTTTTT. This gives the protein CASRKTGATNEKLFF. The chain uses TRBV4-1 and TRBJ1-4; 7 bases align to TRBD1. V was pared by 6 bases and J by 2 bases, with 6 bases of the junction left unmatched. The germline gives CDR1 MGHRA, CDR2 YSYEKL. This CDR3 region has 15 residues.

Here the CDR3 DNA reads TGTGCCAGTAGTATAGATCAGATAGCCCTCCGGAATGAGCAGTTCTTC. This codes for CASSIDQIALRNEQFF. The rearrangement uses TRBV19 and TRBJ2-1; D not resolved. V lost 0 bases and J lost 7, with 16 bases in between. Germline-derived CDR1 and CDR2 are LNHDA and SQIVND (reference sequence). The length of the CDR3 is 16 residues.

The J gene is TRBJ1-1, the V gene TRBV6-2 or TRBV6-3; no definite D call. Germline values: CDR1 MNHEY, CDR2 SVGEGT. Trimming took off 2 bases at V and 0 bases at J, with 10 bases between the two ends. This CDR3 region has 15 residues. This CDR3 reads CASSYTRMMNTEAFF. CDR3 sequence (DNA): TGTGCCAGCAGTTACACCCGCATGATGAACACTGAAGCTTTCTTT.

The V call is TRBV5-1, the J call TRBJ1-6; TRBD1 matches 7 bases. This CDR3 comprises 15 residues. Per germline, CDR1 SGHRS and CDR2 YFSETQ. Trimming took 4 bases from V and 11 from J; bases not matched to a gene: 12. The CDR3 here is CASSDPGQMATPLHF. The CDR3 bases are TGCGCCAGCAGCGACCCGGGACAGATGGCGACACCCCTCCACTTT.